These T cell receptor beta chains were read from a single sample in a study of T cells in Graves' hyperthyroidism and ophthalmopathy. TCRdb analysed the multiplex PCR reads with MiXCR anew, one entry per CDR3 protein. The sample lists around 660,000 distinct CDR3 sequences; about 45% were seen once. The sample taken for sequencing was peripheral blood or thyroid tissue (not recorded which). Receptors were obtained from an adult man with Graves' disease, either hyperthyroidism or ophthalmopathy (not recorded which). The CDR3 runs from the conserved cysteine through the conserved F or W. The D gene is left open where the match is weak. Only part of the rows carry a size: once, few, many, or a class if the clone is expanded.

d_call	j_call	clone_size	v_call	cdr3_aa	cdr3_nt
-	TRBJ1-3	-	TRBV24-1	CASSSEGPGNTIYF	TGTGCCAGCAGCTCGGAAGGGCCTGGAAACACCATATATTTT
TRBD1	TRBJ1-2	-	TRBV15	CATSRDRGFGYTF	TGTGCCACCAGCAGGGACAGGGGCTTTGGCTACACCTTC
-	TRBJ1-2	-	TRBV20-1	CSASPGRHNYGYTF	TGCAGTGCTAGCCCGGGACGGCATAACTATGGCTACACCTTC
TRBD1	TRBJ1-6	few	TRBV12-3/TRBV12-4	CASSLTGGANSPLHF	TGTGCCAGCAGTTTAACAGGGGGCGCGAATTCACCCCTCCACTTT
-	TRBJ1-1	-	TRBV5-1	CASSPDGRMNTEAFF	TGCGCCAGCAGCCCTGATGGCCGTATGAACACTGAAGCTTTCTTT
-	TRBJ1-4	-	TRBV6-6	CASSVMAGENEKLFF	TGTGCCAGCAGTGTAATGGCAGGGGAAAATGAAAAACTGTTTTTT
TRBD1	TRBJ1-6	-	TRBV19	CATGAGGSPLHF	TGTGCAACAGGGGCGGGAGGCTCACCCCTCCACTTT
-	TRBJ2-7	-	TRBV20-1	CSAPGAGSSYEQYF	TGCAGTGCTCCTGGGGCGGGGTCCTCCTACGAGCAGTACTTC
TRBD1	TRBJ1-1	-	TRBV7-9	CASSPRPGQAAKAFF	TGTGCCAGCAGCCCTCGACCGGGACAGGCGGCCAAAGCTTTCTTT
-	TRBJ1-4	-	TRBV29-1	CSVAVDGNEKLFF	TGCAGCGTCGCCGTAGACGGGAATGAAAAACTGTTTTTT
-	TRBJ1-6	-	TRBV7-8	CASSLGTPLSPLHF	TGTGCCAGCAGCTTGGGAACCCCACTTTCACCCCTCCACTTT
TRBD1	TRBJ1-2	-	TRBV7-2	CASGSPAGGNYGYTF	TGTGCCAGCGGGTCACCAGCAGGGGGGAACTATGGCTACACCTTC
-	TRBJ1-1	-	TRBV5-1	CASSSAGATEAFF	TGCGCCAGCAGCTCCGCGGGGGCCACTGAAGCTTTCTTT
TRBD1	TRBJ1-6	-	TRBV7-9	CASSLGGTGNNSPLHF	TGTGCCAGCAGCTTAGGCGGGACAGGAAATAATTCACCCCTCCACTTT
TRBD1	TRBJ2-6	-	TRBV15	CATSIDAGQGSTGANVLTF	TGTGCCACCAGCATCGATGCGGGACAGGGTAGTACTGGGGCCAACGTCCTGACTTTC
TRBD1	TRBJ1-4	-	TRBV14	CASSQGQNEKLFF	TGTGCCAGCAGCCAGGGACAGAATGAAAAACTGTTTTTT
TRBD1	TRBJ1-1	many	TRBV29-1	CSADDRAEAFF	TGCAGCGCTGATGACAGGGCTGAAGCTTTCTTT
TRBD1	TRBJ1-5	many	TRBV19	CASRRDRGYSNQPQHF	TGTGCCAGTAGGCGGGACAGGGGATATAGCAATCAGCCCCAGCATTTT
-	TRBJ1-1	few	TRBV5-1	CASSLLGADRAFF	TGCGCCAGCAGCTTGCTTGGTGCAGACCGAGCTTTCTTT
-	TRBJ2-5	-	TRBV24-1	CATSGAGETQYF	TGTGCCACCAGTGGAGCGGGAGAGACCCAGTACTTC
TRBD1	TRBJ2-7	-	TRBV10-3	CTTGTDYEQYF	TGTACCACCGGGACAGATTACGAGCAGTACTTC
-	TRBJ1-5	few	TRBV15	CATSRDRGPNQPQHF	TGTGCCACCAGCAGAGATAGGGGCCCGAATCAGCCCCAGCATTTT
TRBD1	TRBJ1-4	-	TRBV7-6	CASRAGGAFEKLFF	TGTGCCAGCCGGGCAGGGGGAGCCTTTGAAAAACTGTTTTTT
-	TRBJ1-6	-	TRBV29-1	CSAGGSGSPLHF	TGCAGCGCTGGGGGTTCTGGATCACCCCTCCACTTT
-	TRBJ1-6	many	TRBV7-2	CASSSYLSSYNSPLHF	TGTGCCAGCAGCTCGTACCTTAGCTCCTATAATTCACCCCTCCACTTT
-	TRBJ1-6	few	TRBV20-1	CSARPTTNNSPLHF	TGCAGTGCTAGACCGACTACGAATAATTCACCCCTCCACTTT
-	TRBJ1-1	-	TRBV12-3/TRBV12-4	CASSGIRDTEAFF	TGTGCCAGCAGTGGTATCCGGGACACTGAAGCTTTCTTT
TRBD1	TRBJ1-1	-	TRBV20-1	CSALGTGVSEAFF	TGCAGTGCCCTCGGGACAGGGGTCTCTGAAGCTTTCTTT
-	TRBJ1-6	many	TRBV6-5	CASSNDGPLHF	TGTGCCAGCAGTAATGACGGACCCCTCCACTTT
TRBD1	TRBJ2-6	many	TRBV29-1	CSVEGQGAPGANVLTF	TGCAGCGTTGAGGGGCAGGGGGCGCCTGGGGCCAACGTCCTGACTTTC
-	TRBJ2-2	-	TRBV7-8	CASNRNTGELFF	TGTGCCAGCAACCGGAACACCGGGGAGCTGTTTTTT
-	TRBJ1-1	once	TRBV25-1	CAWSPGSTEAFF	TGTGCCTGGAGCCCGGGGAGCACTGAAGCTTTCTTT
-	TRBJ2-5	-	TRBV20-1	CSAWRLGGDQETQYF	TGCAGTGCCTGGCGTCTGGGCGGGGACCAAGAGACCCAGTACTTC
-	TRBJ1-3	-	TRBV29-1	CSVSPDWDTIYF	TGCAGCGTCAGTCCGGACTGGGACACCATATATTTT
TRBD1	TRBJ2-7	few	TRBV12-3/TRBV12-4	CASSFDRDDHEQYF	TGTGCCAGCAGTTTTGACAGGGACGATCACGAGCAGTACTTC
-	TRBJ2-6	-	TRBV5-5	CASSQVPGAPGANVLTF	TGTGCCAGCAGCCAAGTCCCAGGGGCTCCCGGGGCCAACGTCCTGACTTTC
TRBD1	TRBJ1-3	-	TRBV9	CASSGGLDRASPGGNTIYF	TGTGCCAGCAGCGGCGGCTTGGACAGGGCCTCACCTGGTGGAAACACCATATATTTT
-	TRBJ1-2	few	TRBV7-9	CASSLPNPGHGYTF	TGTGCCAGCAGCTTGCCCAACCCAGGGCACGGCTACACCTTC
TRBD2	TRBJ2-7	few	TRBV29-1	CSVVAGVLYEQYF	TGCAGCGTTGTGGCGGGAGTGCTCTACGAGCAGTACTTC
-	TRBJ2-5	many	TRBV2	CASSGGVAETQYF	TGTGCCAGCAGCGGAGGTGTTGCGGAGACCCAGTACTTC
TRBD1	TRBJ1-1	-	TRBV7-8	CASSLFVPGQMNTEAFF	TGTGCCAGCAGCTTATTCGTTCCGGGACAGATGAACACTGAAGCTTTCTTT
-	TRBJ2-7	-	TRBV20-1	CSAFRDYEQYF	TGCAGTGCTTTTAGGGACTACGAGCAGTACTTC
-	TRBJ2-5	-	TRBV11-2	CASSQVLLAQETQYF	TGTGCCAGCAGCCAAGTCCTGCTAGCCCAAGAGACCCAGTACTTC
TRBD2	TRBJ2-7	-	TRBV29-1	CRGTSGGAGIYEQYF	TGCAGAGGGACTAGCGGGGGGGCCGGGATCTACGAGCAGTACTTC
-	TRBJ2-7	many	TRBV5-1	CASSLSGPESEEYF	TGCGCCAGCAGCTTGTCAGGGCCGGAAAGTGAGGAGTACTTC
-	TRBJ2-5	many	TRBV7-9	CASSPTSEETQYF	TGTGCCAGCAGCCCAACAAGCGAGGAGACCCAGTACTTC
TRBD1	TRBJ1-1	-	TRBV6-2/TRBV6-3	CASSYSPGQGSQPLAFF	TGTGCCAGCAGTTACTCGCCGGGACAGGGGTCCCAGCCCCTGGCTTTCTTT
TRBD1	TRBJ1-1	few	TRBV5-5	CASSFGTGVMNTEAFF	TGTGCCAGCAGCTTCGGGACAGGGGTAATGAACACTGAAGCTTTCTTT
TRBD2	TRBJ2-5	-	TRBV5-4	CASSPQLAVITQETQYF	TGTGCCAGCAGTCCCCAACTAGCGGTAATAACCCAAGAGACCCAGTACTTC
-	TRBJ1-6	-	TRBV20-1	CSAREWRSSYNSPLHF	TGCAGTGCTAGAGAGTGGCGTAGCTCCTATAATTCACCCCTCCACTTT
TRBD2	TRBJ2-7	-	TRBV24-1	CATQGSGRASEQYF	TGTGCCACCCAAGGTAGCGGGAGGGCCAGCGAGCAGTACTTC
-	TRBJ2-6	-	TRBV7-9	CASSGPQTRTGAGANVLTF	TGTGCCAGCAGCGGGCCCCAAACCCGGACGGGCGCCGGGGCCAACGTCCTGACTTTC
TRBD1	TRBJ2-2	many	TRBV15	CATSRGQGARTNTGELFF	TGTGCCACCAGCAGAGGACAGGGGGCGCGGACGAACACCGGGGAGCTGTTTTTT
TRBD2	TRBJ2-2	few	TRBV5-1	CASSLGGSGSGTGELFF	TGCGCCAGCAGCTTGGGCGGTAGCGGGAGTGGAACCGGGGAGCTGTTTTTT
TRBD1	TRBJ2-7	-	TRBV7-9	CASSLGDRGDYEQYF	TGTGCCAGCAGCCTAGGGGACAGGGGGGACTACGAGCAGTACTTC
TRBD1	TRBJ2-6	many	TRBV5-1	CASSAGTGTGANVLTF	TGCGCCAGCAGCGCCGGGACAGGGACTGGGGCCAACGTCCTGACTTTC
-	TRBJ2-5	-	TRBV6-5	CASSYVQETQYF	TGTGCCAGCAGTTACGTCCAAGAGACCCAGTACTTC
-	TRBJ1-1	-	TRBV14	CASSSRPNIEAFF	TGTGCCAGCAGCTCGAGACCGAATATAGAAGCTTTCTTT
-	TRBJ2-5	-	TRBV6-1	CASGETHQETQYF	TGTGCCAGCGGGGAGACACATCAAGAGACCCAGTACTTC